This is a list of T cell receptor beta chains from one sample in a study of neoadjuvant nivolumab and ipilimumab in lung cancer. TCRdb keeps only in-frame clones here, not all; method: immunoSEQ multiplex PCR. There are roughly 45,000 clones in the sample; roughly 89% occur only once, and approximately 3.5% lies in the top ten. The source material was blood, sampled before neoadjuvant nivolumab, alone or with ipilimumab. These receptors were taken from an adult with non-small cell lung cancer. Some clones in this sample may be carry-over from other donors' samples. Both conserved end residues are part of each CDR3. The order of the fields is D gene, clone size, V gene, J gene, CDR3 DNA, CDR3 protein. D genes are given only for firm matches. Clone size appears in some rows only: once, few, many, or a class for an expanded clone.

d_gene: -
abundance: -
v_gene: TRBV30
j_gene: TRBJ1-1
CDR3nt: TGTGCCGGGGGACCGCCGAACACTGAAGCTTTCTTT
CDR3aa: CAGGPPNTEAFF

d_gene: TRBD2
abundance: -
v_gene: TRBV7-9
j_gene: TRBJ2-5
CDR3nt: TGTGCCAGCAGCTTTACGGGAGGGCAAGAGACCCAGTACTTC
CDR3aa: CASSFTGGQETQYF

d_gene: -
abundance: -
v_gene: TRBV18
j_gene: TRBJ1-5
CDR3nt: TGTGCCAGCTCACCCGCTGGGGCCACCAATCAGCCCCAGCATTTT
CDR3aa: CASSPAGATNQPQHF

d_gene: -
abundance: -
v_gene: TRBV18
j_gene: TRBJ2-1
CDR3nt: TGTGCCAGCTCACGGGCGGGGACGCTCGATGAGCAGTTCTTC
CDR3aa: CASSRAGTLDEQFF

d_gene: -
abundance: -
v_gene: TRBV20-1
j_gene: TRBJ1-2
CDR3nt: TGCAGTGCGAGTTTTGTGGGGGGGAACACCTTC
CDR3aa: CSASFVGGNTF

d_gene: -
abundance: -
v_gene: TRBV5-6
j_gene: TRBJ2-4
CDR3nt: TGTGCCAGCAGCTTGAGTCAGGAAAACATTCAGTACTTC
CDR3aa: CASSLSQENIQYF

d_gene: TRBD2
abundance: -
v_gene: TRBV30
j_gene: TRBJ2-4
CDR3nt: TGTGCCTGGAGTGTCGGTTGGCGGGAGAGAAGAGCCAAAAACATTCAGTACTTC
CDR3aa: CAWSVGWRERRAKNIQYF

d_gene: -
abundance: -
v_gene: TRBV6-5
j_gene: TRBJ1-4
CDR3nt: TGTGCCAGCAGTTCCGACAGACGAAATGAAAAACTGTTTTTT
CDR3aa: CASSSDRRNEKLFF

d_gene: -
abundance: -
v_gene: TRBV5-4
j_gene: TRBJ2-3
CDR3nt: TGTGCCAGCAGCTTAAAGCAGCAGGGGCCCACAGATACGCAGTATTTT
CDR3aa: CASSLKQQGPTDTQYF

d_gene: -
abundance: -
v_gene: TRBV25-1
j_gene: TRBJ1-2
CDR3nt: TGTGCCAGCCGAATGGGAACAGGGAAGAGTGGCTACACCTTC
CDR3aa: CASRMGTGKSGYTF

d_gene: -
abundance: -
v_gene: TRBV7-9
j_gene: TRBJ2-3
CDR3nt: TGTGCCAGCAGCGATTTCGGGCAGAGAGGGGTGGATACGCAGTATTTT
CDR3aa: CASSDFGQRGVDTQYF

d_gene: TRBD1
abundance: -
v_gene: TRBV15
j_gene: TRBJ1-5
CDR3nt: TGTGCCACCAGCAGTGGACAGGGGGGTCAGCCCCAGCATTTT
CDR3aa: CATSSGQGGQPQHF

d_gene: TRBD2
abundance: -
v_gene: TRBV11-3
j_gene: TRBJ2-5
CDR3nt: TGTGCCAGCAGCTTAGGCACTAGCGGGAGATCGGTGGAGACCCAGTACTTC
CDR3aa: CASSLGTSGRSVETQYF

d_gene: TRBD1
abundance: -
v_gene: TRBV27
j_gene: TRBJ1-1
CDR3nt: TGTGCCAGCAGTCCCAATCACAGGGGAGAAGCTTTCTTT
CDR3aa: CASSPNHRGEAFF

d_gene: TRBD1
abundance: once
v_gene: TRBV27
j_gene: TRBJ1-2
CDR3nt: TGTGCCAGCACCTCCGGGACAGGGGCAGATGGCTACACCTTC
CDR3aa: CASTSGTGADGYTF

d_gene: TRBD1
abundance: -
v_gene: TRBV10-2
j_gene: TRBJ1-1
CDR3nt: TGCGCCAGCACCCAGGGGGCCGTTACTGAAGCTTTCTTT
CDR3aa: CASTQGAVTEAFF

d_gene: -
abundance: -
v_gene: TRBV29-1
j_gene: TRBJ1-1
CDR3nt: TGCAGCGTTGATGGCAGGAACACTGAAGCTTTCTTT
CDR3aa: CSVDGRNTEAFF